The 25 T cell receptor beta chains below all came from one sample that was sequenced in a study of shared clonotypes between healthy human individuals. The repertoire was sequenced with immunoSEQ multiplex PCR; TCRdb's copy has only in-frame clones and lacks some. The sample holds about half a million clones; roughly 85% are singletons and the top ten take 12%. Sequences were obtained from PBMCs. The source is a woman in her thirties or forties in good health. Some clones in this sample may be carry-over from other donors' samples.

On this clone: Since no conserved phenylalanine or tryptophan closes the CDR3, a read error is the likely cause. The chain combines TRBV13 with TRBJ2-7; 10 bases map to TRBD2. V shed 7 bases, J shed 4 bases, and the junction held 4 bases outside the gene matches. The CDR3 spans 13 residues. Germline V gives CDR1 PRHDT, CDR2 FYEKMQ (reference sequence). The CDR3 DNA sequence: TGTGCCAGCAAGACTAGCGGGCCGTACGAGCAGTACCTC. It translates to CASKTSGPYEQYL.

This chain connects TRBV6-1 to TRBJ2-7; 8 bases agree with TRBD2. The V and J ends lost 3 bases and 7 bases, in that order; junction bases with no gene match: 8. CDR1 is MNHNS and CDR2 is SASEGT in the germline V gene. The CDR3 length is 14 residues. The CDR3 bases are TGTGCCAGCAGTGAGGGACTAGTCCTGTGGGAGCAGTACTTC. It specifies CASSEGLVLWEQYF.

This clone was seen a single time. The gene calls are TRBV6-1 and TRBJ1-5, with D perhaps TRBD1 (6 bases). The CDR3 contains 15 residues. The germline CDR1 and CDR2 sequences are MNHNS and SASEGT. The V end was cut by 6 bases, the J end by 4 bases, with 16 bases between. The CDR3 sequence is CASRKTGVTNQPQHF. CDR3 coding DNA: TGTGCCAGCAGGAAGACAGGAGTAACTAATCAGCCCCAGCATTTT.

V is TRBV7-6 and J is TRBJ1-1; possible D gene TRBD1, 6 bases. Germline V gene data show CDR1 as SGHVS and CDR2 as FNYEAQ. Trimming took off 0 bases at V and 8 bases at J, with 10 bases between the two ends. The CDR3 runs 13 residues. The CDR3 sequence: CASSLAGGGEAFF. In DNA form, the CDR3 reads TGTGCCAGCAGCTTAGCGGGGGGGGGCGAAGCTTTCTTT. Full variable domain (rest looked up from reference TRBV7-6 and TRBJ1-1): GAGVSQSPRYKVTKRGQDVALRCDPISGHVSLYWYRQALGQGPEFLTYFNYEAQQDKSGLPNDRFSAERPEGSISTLTIQRTEQRDSAMYRCASSLAGGGEAFFGQGTRLTVV.

The V gene is TRBV7-7, the J gene TRBJ2-5; D possibly corresponds to TRBD2 (5 bases). Trimming removed 2 bases at V and 4 bases at J, with 8 bases between. This CDR3 has 13 residues. Looked up from germline, CDR1 is SSHAT and CDR2 is FNYEAQ (reference sequence). DNA for the CDR3: TGTGCCAGCAGCTTATTAGCGAGAGAGACCCAGTACTTC. It translates to CASSLLARETQYF.

The CDR3: CAWSVQGNTEAFF. The DNA of the CDR3 is TGTGCCTGGAGTGTACAAGGGAACACTGAAGCTTTCTTT. The chain has TRBV30 and TRBJ1-1; no clear D. The V gene's germline CDR1 is GTSNPN and CDR2 SVGIG (reference sequence). V was cut by 0 bases and J by 1 base, with 6 bases left in between. This CDR3 contains 13 residues.

The V call is TRBV28, the J call TRBJ2-7; 11 nucleotides line up with TRBD2. This CDR3 contains 16 residues. V shed 8 bases and J 3 bases; nucleotides not matched to a gene: 12. Germline V lookup: CDR1 MDHEN, CDR2 SYDVKM. For the CDR3, the DNA is TGTGCCAGCGCGGGTAGCGGGAGGGCCCTCGGCTACGAGCAGTACTTC. Translating it yields CASAGSGRALGYEQYF.

The chain couples TRBV6-1 to TRBJ1-1, with a tentative D call TRBD1 (5 bases). This CDR3 contains 14 residues. CDR1 and CDR2 (germline): MNHNS, SASEGT. V was trimmed by 1 base and J by 4 bases, leaving 10 bases between them. Here the CDR3 reads CASSEVGGVTEAFF. CDR3 DNA sequence: TGTGCCAGCAGTGAAGTTGGAGGGGTCACTGAAGCTTTCTTT.

The chain is built from TRBV5-1 and TRBJ2-7; 11 nucleotides match TRBD1. This CDR3 has 17 residues. Germline V gene lookup returns CDR1 SGHRS and CDR2 YFSETQ. Trimming cost V 0 bases and J 3 bases; bases outside gene matches: 8. CDR3 coding DNA: TGCGCCAGCAGCTTGGCCTTATCCGGGACAGGGGGCTACGAGCAGTACTTC. Its protein is CASSLALSGTGGYEQYF.

To note about this clone: At one of its ends the junction is not consistent with the germline gene, which may arise from a read error. The rearrangement links TRBV19 to TRBJ2-7, with 9 bases fitting TRBD1. The CDR3 has 16 residues. CDR1 is LNHDA and CDR2 is SQIVND in the germline V gene (reference sequence). The CDR3 loop reads CASSITRTGDAYEQYF. As DNA, the CDR3 is TGTGCTAGTAGTATAACCCGGACAGGGGACGCCTACGAGCAGTACTTC. Using reference TRBV19 and TRBJ2-7 for the parts outside the CDR3, the full variable domain is DGGITQSPKYLFRKEGQNVTLSCEQNLNHDAMYWYRQDPGQGLRLIYYSQIVNDFQKGDIAEGYSVSREKKESFPLTVTSAQKNPTAFYLCASSITRTGDAYEQYFGPGTRLTVT.

V usage is TRBV5-6 and J usage is TRBJ2-7, with 13 bases that match TRBD2. The CDR3 extends over 13 amino acids. The V and J ends lost 0 bases and 10 bases, in that order; junction bases with no gene match: 1. In germline, CDR1 is SGHDT, CDR2 YYEEEE. The DNA of the CDR3 is TGTGCCAGCAGCTTGGGGACTAGCGGGAGACAGTACTTC. Translation gives CASSLGTSGRQYF.

V is TRBV10-3 and J is TRBJ2-1; 12 positions match TRBD2. V lost 6 bases and J lost 6; bases outside the gene matches: 3. The germline V gene has CDR1 ENHRY and CDR2 SYGVKD. The CDR3 extends over 14 amino acids. DNA for the CDR3: TGTGCCATCAGGACTAGCGGGAGCGCCAATGAGCAGTTCTTC. Encoded protein: CAIRTSGSANEQFF.

This clone turned up a few times. The same CDR3 can be traced to other DNA sequences in this sample. This sequence joins TRBV6-5 and TRBJ2-7; 11 nucleotides match TRBD2. V shed 3 bases and J 3 bases; nucleotides not matched to a gene: 4. This CDR3 has 15 residues. CDR1 is MNHEY, CDR2 SVGAGI, per germline. The CDR3 loop is CASSYSGTSGYEQYF. The CDR3 nucleotides read TGTGCCAGCAGTTATAGTGGGACTAGCGGCTACGAGCAGTACTTC.

This chain links TRBV7-9 with TRBJ2-1; the D is unclear. Trimming removed 2 bases from V and 2 bases from J, with 13 bases in between. This CDR3 has 16 residues. The germline V gene encodes CDR1 SEHNR and CDR2 FQNEAQ (reference sequence). CDR3 nucleotides: TGTGCCAGCAGCTTAATCGGATCACCGACCTACAATGAGCAGTTCTTC. Translating gives CASSLIGSPTYNEQFF.

The chain couples TRBV7-9 to TRBJ1-2, with D tentatively TRBD1 (5 bases). Between the trimmed V and J ends, which lost 6 bases and 4 bases, there was a span of 9 bases. The germline V gene encodes CDR1 SEHNR and CDR2 FQNEAQ (reference sequence). The CDR3 contains 12 residues. The CDR3 DNA is TGTGCCAGCAGAGGGGAGGCCTATGGCTACACCTTC. Translation gives CASRGEAYGYTF.

The chain combines TRBV5-5 with TRBJ1-1; 8 bases map to TRBD1. J lost 0 bases, V lost 0 bases, and 4 bases had no gene match. Germline V gene data show CDR1 as SGHKS and CDR2 as YYEKEE (reference sequence). The CDR3 is 16 residues long. The CDR3 protein is CASSLGTGSMNTEAFF. CDR3 DNA sequence: TGTGCCAGCAGCTTGGGGACAGGGTCCATGAACACTGAAGCTTTCTTT.

This clone appeared a few times. The same CDR3 also results from other DNA sequences found in this sample. The rearrangement joins TRBV2 to TRBJ2-1, with TRBD2 matching 10 bases. The V and J ends lost 6 bases and 3 bases, in that order; junction bases with no gene match: 2. Germline CDR1 and CDR2: SNHLY and FYNNEI. CDR3 length: 14 amino acids. For the CDR3, the DNA is TGTGCCAGCAGAGGGACTAGCGTCTACAATGAGCAGTTCTTC. As protein: CASRGTSVYNEQFF.

This rearrangement joins TRBV28 to TRBJ2-1; D is perhaps TRBD1 (6 bases). The V gene lost 6 bases and the J gene lost 0 bases, with 9 bases spanning the gap. Germline lookup yields CDR1 MDHEN and CDR2 SYDVKM. The CDR3 runs to 14 residues. CDR3 bases: TGTGCCAGCAGGAGGGGGAGCTCCTACAATGAGCAGTTCTTC. The encoded protein is CASRRGSSYNEQFF. Complete variable domain (other parts from reference TRBV28 and TRBJ2-1): DVKVTQSSRYLVKRTGEKVFLECVQDMDHENMFWYRQDPGLGLRLIYFSYDVKMKEKGDIPEGYSVSREKKERFSLILESASTNQTSMYLCASRRGSSYNEQFFGPGTRLTVL.

V gene TRBV4-1 combines with J gene TRBJ2-1; TRBD2 agrees at 14 bases. The length of the CDR3 is 17 residues. The V and J ends lost 1 base and 6 bases, in that order; junction bases with no gene match: 5. In germline, CDR1 is MGHRA, CDR2 YSYEKL. This chain's CDR3 is CASSQARGLAGANEQFF. The CDR3 coding sequence is TGCGCCAGCAGCCAAGCCCGGGGACTAGCGGGAGCCAATGAGCAGTTCTTC.

The sample holds one count of this clone. V gene TRBV12-5 combines with J gene TRBJ2-1; no firm D call. CDR1 is LGHNT and CDR2 is FRNRAP in the germline V gene. The CDR3 is 12 amino acids. Trimming shortened V by 6 bases and J by 3 bases, and 6 bases separated the two germline ends. The CDR3 is CASGRDYNEQFF. In DNA form, the CDR3 reads TGTGCTAGTGGCCGCGACTACAATGAGCAGTTCTTC. The full variable domain, in which reference TRBV12-5 and TRBJ2-1 provide the parts outside the CDR3, is DARVTQTPRHKVTEMGQEVTMRCQPILGHNTVFWYRQTMMQGLELLAYFRNRAPLDDSGMPKDRFSAEMPDATLATLKIQPSEPRDSAVYFCASGRDYNEQFFGPGTRLTVL.

Remarks on this clone: This likely came from a read error, as a far larger clone is one base away. This sequence joins TRBV6-1 and TRBJ1-1; D may be TRBD1 (6 bases). The CDR3 covers 14 residues. The germline V and J ends were trimmed by 1 base and 6 bases, with 12 bases remaining between them. Looked up from germline, CDR1 is MNHNS and CDR2 is SASEGT. In nucleotides, the CDR3 is TGTGCCAGCAGTGAAGTGACGGGGGCAGCTGAAGCTTTCTTT. The encoded protein is CASSEVTGAAEAFF.

V and J are TRBV29-1 and TRBJ1-1, with 8 positions matching TRBD1. The CDR3 totals 14 residues. V shed 3 bases and J 4 bases; nucleotides not matched to a gene: 7. Germline V gene data show CDR1 as SQVTM and CDR2 as ANQGSEA. CDR3 DNA: TGCAGCGTTGATTCCGACAGGGGATCCACTGAAGCTTTCTTT. Protein product: CSVDSDRGSTEAFF.

The genes are TRBV5-6 and TRBJ1-1; no clear D gene. The V end lost 5 bases, the J end lost 7 bases, and 33 bases lay between the germline ends. Germline CDR1 and CDR2: SGHDT and YYEEEE. This CDR3 comprises 19 residues. The CDR3 DNA follows: TGTGCCAGCAGTTGGTGGAGCTCTAAAAGCGGCGTTTTTTTCGGTGAAGCTTTCTTT. Protein: CASSWWSSKSGVFFGEAFF.

This chain uses TRBV30 with TRBJ1-2; D is perhaps TRBD1 (6 bases). Trimming pared 5 bases from V and 0 bases from J, leaving 7 bases between. In germline, CDR1 is GTSNPN, CDR2 SVGIG (reference sequence). The CDR3 covers 12 residues. CDR3 coding DNA: TGTGCCTGGGAGGGGGCTAACTATGGCTACACCTTC. Its translation: CAWEGANYGYTF.

The table lists this clone with a count of one. The V call is TRBV6-5, the J call TRBJ1-4; D remains ambiguous. The V and J ends lost 8 bases and 4 bases respectively, with 14 bases between them. This CDR3 has 14 amino acids. The germline gives CDR1 MNHEY, CDR2 SVGAGI. DNA of the CDR3: TGTGCCAGCGGGCATCAGAACAGTAATGAAAAACTGTTTTTT. It translates to CASGHQNSNEKLFF.